Listed below are T cell receptor beta chains from one sample, sequenced in a study of Graves' ophthalmopathy and Graves' hyperthyroidism. Using its own MiXCR run on the multiplex PCR reads, TCRdb lists one record per CDR3 protein. The sample contains approximately 700,000 distinct CDR3 sequences, over 40% of which appear only once. The sample consisted of peripheral blood. The receptors come from an adult man with Graves' ophthalmopathy. Both conserved end residues are part of each CDR3. Clone sizes are given selectively: once, few, many, or a class where the clone is expanded.

clone size: .
V gene: TRBV2
CDR3 protein: CASSFRPSGLGWGANVLTF

clone size: .
V gene: TRBV7-2
CDR3 protein: CASSQDLLKTSPLHF

clone size: few
V gene: TRBV2
CDR3 protein: CASSLPTGGWNEKLFF

clone size: many
V gene: TRBV12-3/TRBV12-4
CDR3 protein: CASSSGRSGGYTF

clone size: many
V gene: TRBV20-1
CDR3 protein: CSARDDRGLGYTF

clone size: many
V gene: TRBV19
CDR3 protein: CASSIAASSNQPQHF

clone size: .
V gene: TRBV7-9
CDR3 protein: CASTIRGLHETQYF

clone size: few
V gene: TRBV3-1
CDR3 protein: CASSQGQYRSGGYTF

clone size: many
V gene: TRBV5-4
CDR3 protein: CASSPSVGTEAFF

clone size: .
V gene: TRBV25-1
CDR3 protein: CASRDRGVNQPQHF

clone size: few
V gene: TRBV11-1
CDR3 protein: CASSSDRRGIMNTEAFF

clone size: .
V gene: TRBV5-1
CDR3 protein: CASILTPGATYEQYF

clone size: .
V gene: TRBV19
CDR3 protein: CASLTGTGGSGANVLTF

clone size: few
V gene: TRBV7-9
CDR3 protein: CASSLGHGDRAANTEAFF

clone size: many
V gene: TRBV6-6
CDR3 protein: CASSYNTGELFF

clone size: many
V gene: TRBV19
CDR3 protein: CASRGKADKNTEAFF

clone size: few
V gene: TRBV19
CDR3 protein: CASSIVGTTGELFF

clone size: .
V gene: TRBV29-1
CDR3 protein: CSSSSASAYEQYF

clone size: .
V gene: TRBV5-1
CDR3 protein: CTSSLQDTEAFF

clone size: few
V gene: TRBV7-3
CDR3 protein: CASSQEGSGAYNSPLHF

clone size: many
V gene: TRBV4-2
CDR3 protein: CASSQETDRRAYEQYF

clone size: many
V gene: TRBV2
CDR3 protein: CASSDGQGYEQYF

clone size: .
V gene: TRBV5-5
CDR3 protein: CASSLPSTGGETQHF

clone size: few
V gene: TRBV5-6
CDR3 protein: CASTPLAGVGETQYF

clone size: many
V gene: TRBV29-1
CDR3 protein: CSVDSLADRYGYTF

clone size: many
V gene: TRBV29-1
CDR3 protein: CSAEDPSYEQYF

clone size: many
V gene: TRBV20-1
CDR3 protein: CSAWERDSAGYGYTF

clone size: .
V gene: TRBV7-9
CDR3 protein: CASSYSSHEKLFF

clone size: many
V gene: TRBV20-1
CDR3 protein: CSARDFQGIEAFF

clone size: few
V gene: TRBV7-8
CDR3 protein: CASSPTGGQDTQYF

clone size: many
V gene: TRBV7-9
CDR3 protein: CASSLIAGEYQETQYF

clone size: many
V gene: TRBV7-6
CDR3 protein: CASSPGTGANEQYF

clone size: many
V gene: TRBV29-1
CDR3 protein: CSVRTGSYEQYF

clone size: many
V gene: TRBV7-2
CDR3 protein: CASSLGGAFF

clone size: many
V gene: TRBV7-8
CDR3 protein: CASSSFGVLGNQPQHF

clone size: many
V gene: TRBV12-3/TRBV12-4
CDR3 protein: CASNGYSGNTIYF

clone size: many
V gene: TRBV25-1
CDR3 protein: CASSEYLAGGPDRDTQYF

clone size: few
V gene: TRBV4-1
CDR3 protein: CASISQLGGPHYEQYF

clone size: .
V gene: TRBV11-2
CDR3 protein: CASSLDGLGQSSYNSPLHF

clone size: many
V gene: TRBV7-9
CDR3 protein: CASNERGRAVAMDGYTF

clone size: .
V gene: TRBV18
CDR3 protein: CASSPPTVDSPLHF

clone size: many
V gene: TRBV9
CDR3 protein: CASSEGLAGTETQYF

clone size: many
V gene: TRBV11-2
CDR3 protein: CASSSSLLGPQHF

clone size: many
V gene: TRBV7-9
CDR3 protein: CASSFGGLYYEQYF

clone size: .
V gene: TRBV7-9
CDR3 protein: CASSPDPTGELFF